Following are 16 T cell receptor beta chains from one sample sequenced in a study of cytomegalovirus exposure and HLA in healthy donors. A multiplex PCR was run with 60 Vbeta primers and 13 Jbeta primers. Sequenced by immunoSEQ multiplex PCR; TCRdb stores in-frame clones only, minus some. The sample lists about 210,000 clones, approximately 84% seen once, with approximately 0.24% in the top ten. Material for sequencing was PBMCs. All receptors derive from a girl aged 2-9 years in good health and CMV-seronegative.

A note on this clone: The germline gene is not matched at one end of the junction; a read error may be the cause. CDR3 residues: CSSSLPSGTLEGADTQYF. CDR3 sequence (DNA): TGTTCCAGCAGCCTTCCCTCAGGGACCTTGGAGGGCGCAGATACGCAGTATTTT. The chain combines TRBV7-9 with TRBJ2-3, with D tentatively TRBD2 (6 bases). CDR1 and CDR2 from the germline V gene are SEHNR and FQNEAQ (reference sequence). This CDR3 region has 18 residues. The full variable domain, completed using reference TRBV7-9 and TRBJ2-3, is DTGVSQNPRHKITKRGQNVTFRCDPISEHNRLYWYRQTLGQGPEFLTYFQNEAQLEKSRLLSDRFSAERPKGSFSTLEIQRTEQGDSAMYLCSSSLPSGTLEGADTQYFGPGTRLTVL.

The chain carries TRBV11-2 and TRBJ2-1, with 9 nucleotides matching TRBD2. Trimming cost V 4 bases and J 8 bases; bases outside gene matches: 9. The CDR3 is made up of 15 amino acids. Germline values: CDR1 SGHAT, CDR2 FQNNGV. CDR3 residues: CASSSPGLALHEQFF. CDR3 nucleotide sequence: TGTGCCAGCAGCTCACCGGGACTAGCCTTGCATGAGCAGTTCTTC.

V gene TRBV11-2 combines with J gene TRBJ2-7; 11 positions agree with TRBD2. This CDR3 has 17 residues. Germline-derived CDR1 and CDR2 are SGHAT and FQNNGV. J gave up 2 bases and V 5 bases, and 11 bases lay outside the gene matches. This chain's CDR3 is CASSVSHGTSGPYEQYF. The CDR3 coding sequence is TGTGCCAGCAGCGTATCCCACGGGACTAGCGGTCCCTACGAGCAGTACTTC. Filled out from reference TRBV11-2 and TRBJ2-7, the complete variable domain reads EAGVAQSPRYKIIEKRQSVAFWCNPISGHATLYWYQQILGQGPKLLIQFQNNGVVDDSQLPKDRFSAERLKGVDSTLKIQPAKLEDSAVYLCASSVSHGTSGPYEQYFGPGTRLTVT.

The chain has TRBV21-1 and TRBJ2-7; the table gives TRBD1 as D, unverified against the DNA. TRBV21-1 is termed a pseudogene. There are 9 residues in the CDR3. In nucleotides, the CDR3 is TGTGCCAGCAGTTGGGACATACCCGTC. Protein sequence: CASSWDIPV.

The rearrangement links TRBV5-1 to TRBJ2-3; 11 bases map to TRBD2. The germline gives CDR1 SGHRS, CDR2 YFSETQ. This CDR3 comprises 15 residues. V was pared by 4 bases and J by 5 bases, with 6 bases of the junction left unmatched. CDR3 sequence (DNA): TGCGCCAGCAGCATTAGCGGGGGGGCCGGAGATACGCAGTATTTT. It is translated as CASSISGGAGDTQYF.

The CDR3 spells CASSDMGRALAHSGANVLTF. Here the CDR3 DNA reads TGTGCCAGCAGTGACATGGGGAGGGCTCTCGCCCACTCTGGGGCCAACGTCCTGACTTTC. This chain connects TRBV6-4 to TRBJ2-6, with 7 positions matching TRBD2. The CDR3 sequence is 20 residues long. Germline values: CDR1 MRHNA, CDR2 SNTAGT. The ends lost 2 bases at V and 0 bases at J; junction bases unmatched: 13.

The rearrangement links TRBV6-1 to TRBJ2-7; a weak D match, TRBD2 (7 bases). Germline values: CDR1 MNHNS, CDR2 SASEGT. Between the trimmed V and J ends, which lost 6 bases and 4 bases, there was a span of 19 bases. The CDR3 spans 15 residues. The CDR3, as DNA: TGTGCCAGCAGCCCCCCCCGGGCGGGGGCTTACGAGCAGTACTTC. Residues: CASSPPRAGAYEQYF.

The chain links TRBV6-1 to TRBJ1-1, with D uncertain. Germline loops: CDR1 MNHNS, CDR2 SASEGT. Trimming shortened V by 6 bases and J by 3 bases, and 17 bases separated the two germline ends. The CDR3 is made up of 15 amino acids. CDR3 in amino acids: CASSPRLGRYTEAFF. Here the CDR3 DNA reads TGTGCCAGCAGCCCGAGGCTGGGGAGGTACACTGAAGCTTTCTTT.

The chain has TRBV6-5 and TRBJ1-6; 7 positions match TRBD1. This CDR3 has 16 amino acids. J gave up 9 bases and V 0 bases, and 8 bases lay outside the gene matches. Germline V gene sequence: CDR1 MNHEY, CDR2 SVGAGI. CDR3 in DNA: TGTGCCAGCAGTTACTCGGGAAGGGGGCGCGCTTCACCCCTCCACTTT. This gives the protein CASSYSGRGRASPLHF.

The V gene is TRBV4-1, the J gene TRBJ2-1; 10 bases agree with TRBD2. CDR3 size: 17 residues. Per the germline V gene, CDR1 is MGHRA and CDR2 is YSYEKL. V shed 4 bases and J 3 bases; nucleotides not matched to a gene: 9. Here the CDR3 DNA reads TGCGCCAGCAGCCTGCGGCCAGCGGGGGGGAGCTACAATGAGCAGTTCTTC. Residues: CASSLRPAGGSYNEQFF.

About this clone itself: The conserved phenylalanine or tryptophan normally closing the CDR3 is absent here, so this likely arose from a read error. The chain employs TRBV18 and TRBJ2-7, with TRBD1 as a possible D gene (6 bases). The CDR3 covers 13 residues. Trimming cost V 4 bases and J 1 base, with 8 bases left between them. CDR1 and CDR2 from the germline V gene are KGHSH and LQKENI. The CDR3 spells CASSLDRSYEQYL. The CDR3 DNA sequence: TGTGCCAGCTCACTGGACAGATCCTACGAGCAGTACCTC.

This clone was seen once. The chain carries TRBV27 and TRBJ1-2; D is possibly TRBD1 (5 bases). V lost 0 bases, J lost 4 bases, and 12 bases lay in between. The CDR3 length is 15 residues. Germline CDR1 and CDR2: MNHEY and SMNVEV (reference sequence). CDR3 sequence reads: CASSLSEGHPYGYTF. The CDR3 DNA reads as TGTGCCAGCAGTTTATCGGAGGGGCACCCCTATGGCTACACCTTC.

This sequence joins TRBV7-9 and TRBJ2-1; 12 bases map to TRBD2. The CDR3 is 18 amino acids. Unmatched junction bases numbered 8, after V lost 5 bases and J lost 0 bases. Germline V lookup: CDR1 SEHNR, CDR2 FQNEAQ (reference sequence). CDR3 sequence reads: CASSARLAGVRSYNEQFF. The DNA for the CDR3 is TGTGCCAGCAGCGCGAGACTAGCGGGGGTTCGCTCCTACAATGAGCAGTTCTTC.

V and J are TRBV19 and TRBJ1-5; 9 nucleotides match TRBD1. Per germline, CDR1 LNHDA and CDR2 SQIVND (reference sequence). Trimming took 3 bases from V and 1 from J; bases not matched to a gene: 10. The CDR3 consists of 18 residues. The CDR3 reads CASSMGTGKGLSNQPQHF. Written as DNA, the CDR3 is TGTGCCAGTAGTATGGGGACAGGGAAGGGACTAAGCAATCAGCCCCAGCATTTT.

The CDR3 DNA sequence: TGTGCCAGCAGCCAAGATTTCGCAAGGGACAGGGGGTCACCCCTCCACTTT. It specifies CASSQDFARDRGSPLHF. The chain couples TRBV14 to TRBJ1-6, with 11 bases lining up with TRBD1. The CDR3 runs to 17 residues. Trimming removed 0 bases from V and 10 bases from J; junction bases left unmatched: 8. Germline assignment: CDR1 SGHDN and CDR2 FVKESK.

This clone was seen only a few times. CDR3 loop: CASSVESRGRYGFEKLFF. CDR3 nucleotide sequence: TGTGCCAGCAGCGTAGAAAGCCGGGGGAGATACGGCTTTGAAAAACTGTTTTTT. V is TRBV9 and J is TRBJ1-4; maybe TRBD1 (5 bases). V lost 0 bases to trimming and J lost 7 bases, with 22 bases between them. CDR1 SGDLS and CDR2 YYNGEE come from the germline V gene. CDR3 length: 18 residues.